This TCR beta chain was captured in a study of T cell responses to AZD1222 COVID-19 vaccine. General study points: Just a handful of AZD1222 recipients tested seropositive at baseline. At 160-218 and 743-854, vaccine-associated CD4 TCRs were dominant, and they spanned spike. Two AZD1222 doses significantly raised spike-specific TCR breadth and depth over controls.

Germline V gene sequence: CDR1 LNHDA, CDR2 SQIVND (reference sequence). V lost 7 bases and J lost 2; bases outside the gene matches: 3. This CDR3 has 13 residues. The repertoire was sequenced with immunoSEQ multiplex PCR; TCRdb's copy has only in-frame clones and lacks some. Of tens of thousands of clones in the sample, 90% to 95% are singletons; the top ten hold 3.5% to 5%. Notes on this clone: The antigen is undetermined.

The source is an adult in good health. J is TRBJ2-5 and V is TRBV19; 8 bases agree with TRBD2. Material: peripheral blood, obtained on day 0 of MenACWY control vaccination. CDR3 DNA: TGTGCCAGTAAGGCTAGCGGGCAAGAGACCCAGTACTTC. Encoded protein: CASKASGQETQYF.